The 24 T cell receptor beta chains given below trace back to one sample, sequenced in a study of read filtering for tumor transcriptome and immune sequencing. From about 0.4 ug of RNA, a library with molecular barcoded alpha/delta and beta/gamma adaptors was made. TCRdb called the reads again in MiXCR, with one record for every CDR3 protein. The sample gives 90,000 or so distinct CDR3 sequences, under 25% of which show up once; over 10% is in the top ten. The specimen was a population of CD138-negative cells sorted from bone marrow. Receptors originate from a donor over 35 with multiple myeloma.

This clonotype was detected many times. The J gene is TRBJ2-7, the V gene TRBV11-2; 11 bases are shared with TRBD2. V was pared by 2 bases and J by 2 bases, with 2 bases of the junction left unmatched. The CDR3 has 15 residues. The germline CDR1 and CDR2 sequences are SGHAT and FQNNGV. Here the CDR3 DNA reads TGTGCCAGCAGCTTAATGACTAGCGGGGCCTACGAGCAGTACTTC. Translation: CASSLMTSGAYEQYF.

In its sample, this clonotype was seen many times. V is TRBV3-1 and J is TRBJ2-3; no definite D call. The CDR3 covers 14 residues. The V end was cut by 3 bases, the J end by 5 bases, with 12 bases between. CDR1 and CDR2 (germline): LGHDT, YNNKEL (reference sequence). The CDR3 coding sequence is TGTGCCAGCAGCCATAGAGCGTTGGGAGATACGCAGTATTTT. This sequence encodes CASSHRALGDTQYF.

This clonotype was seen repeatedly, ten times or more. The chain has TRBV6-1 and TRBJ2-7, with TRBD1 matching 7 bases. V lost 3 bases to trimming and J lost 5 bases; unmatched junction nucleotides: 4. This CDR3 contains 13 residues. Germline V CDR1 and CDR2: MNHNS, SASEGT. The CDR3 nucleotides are TGTGCCAGCAGTGAGACAGGGATTGACGAGCAGTACTTC. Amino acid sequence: CASSETGIDEQYF.

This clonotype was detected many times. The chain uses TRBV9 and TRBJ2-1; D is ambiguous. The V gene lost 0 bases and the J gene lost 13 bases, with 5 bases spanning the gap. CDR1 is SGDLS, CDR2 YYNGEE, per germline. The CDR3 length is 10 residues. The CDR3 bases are TGTGCCAGCAGCGTAGATCTCCAGTTCTTC. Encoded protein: CASSVDLQFF. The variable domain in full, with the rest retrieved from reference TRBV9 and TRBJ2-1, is DSGVTQTPKHLITATGQRVTLRCSPRSGDLSVYWYQQSLDQGLQFLIQYYNGEERAKGNILERFSAQQFPDLHSELNLSSLELGDSALYFCASSVDLQFFGPGTRLTVL.

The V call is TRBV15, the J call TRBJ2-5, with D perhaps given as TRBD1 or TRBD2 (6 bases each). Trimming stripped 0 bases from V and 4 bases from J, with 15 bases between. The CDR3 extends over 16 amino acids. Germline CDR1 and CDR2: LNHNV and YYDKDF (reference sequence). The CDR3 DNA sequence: TGTGCCACCAGCAGAGATTATGAGGGGGGCCGAGAGACCCAGTACTTC. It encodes CATSRDYEGGRETQYF.

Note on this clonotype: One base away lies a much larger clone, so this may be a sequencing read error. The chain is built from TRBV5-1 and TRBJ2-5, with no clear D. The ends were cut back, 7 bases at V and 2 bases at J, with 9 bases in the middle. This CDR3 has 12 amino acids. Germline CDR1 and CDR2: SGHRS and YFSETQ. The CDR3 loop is CASGLRQETQYF. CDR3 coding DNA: TGCGCCAGCGGCCTCCGGCAAGAGACCCAGTACTTC.

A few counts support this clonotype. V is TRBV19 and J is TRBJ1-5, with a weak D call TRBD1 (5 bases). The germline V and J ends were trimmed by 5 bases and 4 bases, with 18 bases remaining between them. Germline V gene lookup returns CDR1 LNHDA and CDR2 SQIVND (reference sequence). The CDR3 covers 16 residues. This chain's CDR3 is CASSLQGPQLNQPQHF. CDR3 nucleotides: TGTGCCAGTAGTCTTCAGGGCCCCCAATTGAATCAGCCCCAGCATTTT.

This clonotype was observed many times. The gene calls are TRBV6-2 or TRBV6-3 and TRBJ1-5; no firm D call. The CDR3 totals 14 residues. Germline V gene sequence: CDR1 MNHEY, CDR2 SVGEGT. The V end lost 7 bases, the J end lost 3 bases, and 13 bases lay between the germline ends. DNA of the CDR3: TGTGCCAGCAAGGAGTGGAGGGACAATCAGCCCCAGCATTTT. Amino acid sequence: CASKEWRDNQPQHF.

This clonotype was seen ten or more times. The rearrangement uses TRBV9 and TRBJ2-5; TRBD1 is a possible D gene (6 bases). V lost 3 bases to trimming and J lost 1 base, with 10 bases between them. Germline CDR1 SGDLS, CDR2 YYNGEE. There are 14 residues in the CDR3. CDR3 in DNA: TGTGCCAGCAGCGAAGACAGGTTCCAAGAGACCCAGTACTTC. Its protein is CASSEDRFQETQYF.

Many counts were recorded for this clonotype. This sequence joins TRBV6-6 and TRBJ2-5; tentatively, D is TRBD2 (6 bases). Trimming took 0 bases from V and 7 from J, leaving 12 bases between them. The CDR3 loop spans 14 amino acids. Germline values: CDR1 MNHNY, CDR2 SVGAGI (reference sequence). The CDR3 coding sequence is TGTGCCAGCAGTTACTCGACTAGGGAAGGGACCCAGTACTTC. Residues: CASSYSTREGTQYF.

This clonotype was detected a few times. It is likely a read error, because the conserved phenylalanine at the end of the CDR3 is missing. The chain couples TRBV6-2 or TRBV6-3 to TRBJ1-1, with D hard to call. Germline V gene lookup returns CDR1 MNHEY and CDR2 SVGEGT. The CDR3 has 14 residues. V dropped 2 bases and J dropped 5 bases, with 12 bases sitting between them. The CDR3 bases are TGTGCCAGCAGTTACGGGGAAGCGGCGACTGAAGCTTTCCTT. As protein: CASSYGEAATEAFL.

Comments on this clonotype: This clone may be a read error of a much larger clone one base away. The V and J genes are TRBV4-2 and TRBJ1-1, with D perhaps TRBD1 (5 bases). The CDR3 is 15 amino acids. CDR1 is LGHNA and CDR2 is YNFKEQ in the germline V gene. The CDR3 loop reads CSSSVGREGNTEAFF. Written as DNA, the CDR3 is TGTTCCAGCAGCGTCGGCAGGGAGGGGAACACTGAAGCTTTCTTT.

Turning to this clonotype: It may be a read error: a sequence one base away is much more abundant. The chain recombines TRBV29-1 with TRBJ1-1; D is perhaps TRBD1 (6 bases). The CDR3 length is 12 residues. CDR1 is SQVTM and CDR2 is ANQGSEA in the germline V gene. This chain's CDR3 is CSVGQINTEASF. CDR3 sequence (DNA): TGCAGCGTCGGACAGATAAACACTGAAGCTTCCTTT.

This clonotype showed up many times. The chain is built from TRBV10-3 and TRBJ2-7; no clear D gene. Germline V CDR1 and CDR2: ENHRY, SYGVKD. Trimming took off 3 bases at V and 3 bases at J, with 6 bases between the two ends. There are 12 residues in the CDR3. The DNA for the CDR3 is TGTGCCATCAGTGAAGGCCGCTACGAGCAGTACTTC. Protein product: CAISEGRYEQYF.

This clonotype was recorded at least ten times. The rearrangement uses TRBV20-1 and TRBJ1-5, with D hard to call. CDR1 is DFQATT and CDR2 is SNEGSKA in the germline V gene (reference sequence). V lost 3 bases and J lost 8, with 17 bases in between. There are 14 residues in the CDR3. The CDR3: CSARYPGAVKPQHF. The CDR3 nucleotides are TGCAGTGCTAGGTACCCGGGAGCGGTGAAGCCCCAGCATTTT.

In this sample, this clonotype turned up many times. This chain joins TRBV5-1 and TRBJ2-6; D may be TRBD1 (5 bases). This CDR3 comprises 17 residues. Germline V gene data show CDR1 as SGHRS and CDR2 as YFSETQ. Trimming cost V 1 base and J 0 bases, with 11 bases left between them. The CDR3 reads CASSLIQESSGANVLTF. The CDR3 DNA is TGCGCCAGCAGCTTGATACAGGAGAGCTCTGGGGCCAACGTCCTGACTTTC.

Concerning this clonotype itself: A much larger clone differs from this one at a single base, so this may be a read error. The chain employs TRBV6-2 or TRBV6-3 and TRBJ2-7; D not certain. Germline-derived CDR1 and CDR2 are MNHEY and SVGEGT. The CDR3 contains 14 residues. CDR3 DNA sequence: TGTGCCAGCAGCCCCGGTACACCCTCGGGCGAGCAGCACTTC. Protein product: CASSPGTPSGEQHF.

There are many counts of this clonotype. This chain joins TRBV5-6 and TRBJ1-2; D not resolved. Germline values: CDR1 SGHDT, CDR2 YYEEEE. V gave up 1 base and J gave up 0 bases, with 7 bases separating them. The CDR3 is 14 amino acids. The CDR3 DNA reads TGTGCCAGCAGCTTGAAACTTTCTAACTATGGCTACACCTTC. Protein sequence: CASSLKLSNYGYTF. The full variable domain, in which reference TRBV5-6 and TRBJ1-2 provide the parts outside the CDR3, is DAGVTQSPTHLIKTRGQQVTLRCSPKSGHDTVSWYQQALGQGPQFIFQYYEEEERQRGNFPDRFSGHQFPNYSSELNVNALLLGDSALYLCASSLKLSNYGYTFGSGTRLTVV.

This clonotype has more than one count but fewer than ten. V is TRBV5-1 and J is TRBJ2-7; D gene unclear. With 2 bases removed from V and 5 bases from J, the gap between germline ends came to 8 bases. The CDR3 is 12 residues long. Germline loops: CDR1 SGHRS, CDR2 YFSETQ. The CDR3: CASSFSGDEQYF. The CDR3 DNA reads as TGCGCCAGCAGCTTTAGTGGGGACGAGCAGTACTTC.

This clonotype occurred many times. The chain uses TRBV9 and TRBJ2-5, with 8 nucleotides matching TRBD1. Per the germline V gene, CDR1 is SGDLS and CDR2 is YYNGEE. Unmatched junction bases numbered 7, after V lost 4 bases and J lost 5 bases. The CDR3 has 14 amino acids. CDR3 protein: CASSPETGVETQYF. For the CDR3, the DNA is TGTGCCAGCAGCCCAGAGACAGGGGTGGAGACCCAGTACTTC.

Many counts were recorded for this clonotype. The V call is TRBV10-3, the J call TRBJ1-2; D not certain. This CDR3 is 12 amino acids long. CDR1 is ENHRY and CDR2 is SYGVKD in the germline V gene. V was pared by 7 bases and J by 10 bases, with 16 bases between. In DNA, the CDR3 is TGTGCCATCAAAACACACTTTGGCGACTACACCTTC. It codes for CAIKTHFGDYTF.

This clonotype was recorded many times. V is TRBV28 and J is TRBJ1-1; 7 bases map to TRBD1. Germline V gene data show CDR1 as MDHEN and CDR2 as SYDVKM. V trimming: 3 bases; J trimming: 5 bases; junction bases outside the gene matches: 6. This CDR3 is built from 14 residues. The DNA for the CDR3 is TGTGCCAGCAGTTTTAACAGGGGAAAGACTGAAGCTTTCTTT. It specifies CASSFNRGKTEAFF.

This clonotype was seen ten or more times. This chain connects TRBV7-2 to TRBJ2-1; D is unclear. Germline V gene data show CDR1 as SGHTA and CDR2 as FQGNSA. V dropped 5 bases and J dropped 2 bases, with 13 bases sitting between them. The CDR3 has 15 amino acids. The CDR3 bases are TGTGCCAGCAGCAAAGATACGGGCACCTACAATGAGCAGTTCTTC. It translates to CASSKDTGTYNEQFF.

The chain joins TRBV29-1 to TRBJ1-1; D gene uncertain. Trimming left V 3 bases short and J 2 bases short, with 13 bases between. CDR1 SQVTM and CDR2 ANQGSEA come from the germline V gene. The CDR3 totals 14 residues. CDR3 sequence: CSVDTRGSNTEAFF. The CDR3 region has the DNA TGCAGCGTTGATACTCGTGGGAGTAACACTGAAGCTTTCTTT.